These T cell receptor beta chains were read from a single sample in a study of blood T cell repertoires in COVID-19. The data were produced by immunoSEQ multiplex PCR, yet TCRdb's version contains in-frame clones alone and is incomplete. Seen here are roughly 200,000 clones, roughly 81% observed once, and the top ten hold 4% to 6%. Sequenced input: peripheral blood. The origin of the receptors is a woman between 65 and 79 years old with active or convalescent COVID-19. Each CDR3 is given with its conserved first and last residue.

v_call,j_call,cdr3_aa
TRBV6-1,TRBJ2-1,CASSYKRQYEQFF
TRBV5-1,TRBJ2-2,CASSWTSGSPNTGELFF
TRBV5-5,TRBJ1-2,CASSTQGADYGYTF
TRBV11-2,TRBJ2-7,CASSSRTGVGEQYF
TRBV10-3,TRBJ2-1,CAISEGAGGPGEQFF
TRBV5-4,TRBJ1-2,CASSLAPGGYTF
TRBV5-4,TRBJ2-5,CASSSEGKTSAQETQYF
TRBV28,TRBJ2-3,CASSPTGGRTDTQYF
TRBV2,TRBJ2-5,CASRRRGRETQYF
TRBV30,TRBJ1-6,CAWRDLRRGLYNSPLHF
TRBV7-6,TRBJ2-7,CASSFREGSYEQYF
TRBV4-2,TRBJ2-7,CASSQGQGAYEQYF
TRBV7-9,TRBJ2-7,CASSHRGETTYEQYF
TRBV29-1,TRBJ2-1,CSVEESRTGRGNSNEQFF
TRBV2,TRBJ2-2,CASSEAPTGGPSGPNTGELFF
TRBV7-2,TRBJ1-5,CASSLAQGVGNQPQHF
TRBV21-1,TRBJ1-2,CASSPKGTAQARDYGYTF